Given below is one T cell receptor (beta chain) in context. This specimen belongs to a study of Ad26.COV2.S vaccination and SARS-CoV-2 variants. V was cut by 4 bases and J by 7 bases, with 8 bases left in between. CDR1 is LNHNV and CDR2 is YYDKDF in the germline V gene (reference sequence). The length of the CDR3 is 12 residues. Described treatment: 19 received Ad26.COV2.S at low or high dose, single or two shots; roughly 5 received placebo; per-sample allocation not given. Material that was analyzed had been drawn on day 63 after the first vaccine or placebo injection. Clones were sequenced by immunoSEQ multiplex PCR, and TCRdb holds only the in-frame ones, with some missing. The repertoire consists of more than 250,000 clones, with around 87% occurring once and the leading ten covering about 3.1%.

The chain employs TRBV15 and TRBJ1-5, with D tentatively TRBD1 (5 bases). The sequencing here drew on peripheral blood, taken in a trial of Ad26.COV2.S vaccine versus placebo. This receptor was obtained from a person aged 18-65 years who received the Ad26.COV2.S COVID-19 vaccine or a placebo. CDR3 sequence (DNA): TGTGCCACCAGCATAGGGGAGCAGCCCCAGCATTTT. This encodes CATSIGEQPQHF.